The present TCR beta chain was sequenced within a study of blood T cell repertoires in COVID-19. Libraries were prepared by immunoSEQ multiplex PCR; TCRdb keeps only in-frame clonotypes and omits some of them. The data contain about 310,000 clones, around 86% of them seen just once; the ten biggest clones take up approximately 5%. With 0 bases removed from V and 2 bases from J, the gap between germline ends came to 10 bases. Germline V CDR1 and CDR2: MNHNY, SVGAGI (reference sequence). CDR3 length: 15 amino acids. The V and J genes are TRBV6-6 and TRBJ1-1; TRBD1 is a possible D gene (6 bases). Source material: PBMCs or T cells enriched from blood (not recorded which). The sequence was collected from a man in his 60s who had recovered from COVID-19. CDR3 protein: CASSYSGQTNTEAFF. The CDR3 DNA reads as TGTGCCAGCAGTTACTCCGGACAGACCAACACTGAAGCTTTCTTT.